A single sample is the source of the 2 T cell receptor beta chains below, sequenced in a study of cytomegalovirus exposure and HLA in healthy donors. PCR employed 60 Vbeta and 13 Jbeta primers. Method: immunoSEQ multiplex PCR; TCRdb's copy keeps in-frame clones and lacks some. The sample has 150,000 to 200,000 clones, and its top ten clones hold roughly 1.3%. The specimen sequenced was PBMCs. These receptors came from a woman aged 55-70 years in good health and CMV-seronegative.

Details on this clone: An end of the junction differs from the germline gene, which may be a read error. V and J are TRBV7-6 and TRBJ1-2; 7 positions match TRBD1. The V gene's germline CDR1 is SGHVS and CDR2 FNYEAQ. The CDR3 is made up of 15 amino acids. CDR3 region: CASSLEDRSVDGYTF. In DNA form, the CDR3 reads TGTGCCAGCAGTTTAGAGGACAGGAGCGTCGACGGCTACACCTTC.

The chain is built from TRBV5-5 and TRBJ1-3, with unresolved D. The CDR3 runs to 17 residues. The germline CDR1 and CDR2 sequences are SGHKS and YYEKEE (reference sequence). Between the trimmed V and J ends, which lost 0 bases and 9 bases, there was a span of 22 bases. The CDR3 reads CASSLATAGTTASTIYF. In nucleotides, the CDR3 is TGTGCCAGCAGCTTGGCCACGGCAGGCACAACGGCGAGCACCATATATTTT.